This T cell receptor (beta chain) was captured by sequencing in a study of blood T cell repertoires in COVID-19. CDR1 and CDR2 (germline): PRHDT, FYEKMQ (reference sequence). V gave up 2 bases and J gave up 9 bases; unmatched junction bases: 10. CDR3 length: 16 residues. Assay: immunoSEQ multiplex PCR; the TCRdb copy retains only in-frame clones and omits some. The sample includes about 150,000 clones, approximately 90% seen only once; the top ten take roughly 4%. This clone occurred once. Participants, about 18 to 90 years old, spanned about 26 US areas. Sequences were obtained from PBMCs or T cells enriched from blood (not recorded which). This receptor was obtained from a woman aged 40 to 55 who had been exposed to COVID-19. The V call is TRBV13, the J call TRBJ1-6; 7 positions match TRBD1. CDR3 region: CASSLSKEGASSPLHF. CDR3 nucleotides: TGTGCCAGCAGCTTAAGTAAGGAGGGGGCCTCTTCACCCCTCCACTTT.